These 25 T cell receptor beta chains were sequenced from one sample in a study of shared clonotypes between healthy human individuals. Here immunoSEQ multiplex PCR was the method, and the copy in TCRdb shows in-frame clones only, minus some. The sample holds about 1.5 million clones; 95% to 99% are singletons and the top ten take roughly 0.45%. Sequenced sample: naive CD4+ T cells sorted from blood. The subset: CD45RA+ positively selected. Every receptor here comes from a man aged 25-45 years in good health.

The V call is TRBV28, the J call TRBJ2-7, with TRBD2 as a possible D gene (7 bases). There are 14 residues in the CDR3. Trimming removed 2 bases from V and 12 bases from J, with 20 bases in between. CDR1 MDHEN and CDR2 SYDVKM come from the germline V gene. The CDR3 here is CASSLRMEGGAPYF. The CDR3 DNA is TGTGCCAGCAGTTTAAGAATGGAGGGGGGGGCCCCGTACTTC.

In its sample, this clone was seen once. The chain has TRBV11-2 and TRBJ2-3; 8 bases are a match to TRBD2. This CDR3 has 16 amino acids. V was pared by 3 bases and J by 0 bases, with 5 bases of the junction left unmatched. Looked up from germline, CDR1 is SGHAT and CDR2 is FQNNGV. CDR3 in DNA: TGTGCCAGCAGCTTTACGGGAGGGATCAGCACAGATACGCAGTATTTT. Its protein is CASSFTGGISTDTQYF.

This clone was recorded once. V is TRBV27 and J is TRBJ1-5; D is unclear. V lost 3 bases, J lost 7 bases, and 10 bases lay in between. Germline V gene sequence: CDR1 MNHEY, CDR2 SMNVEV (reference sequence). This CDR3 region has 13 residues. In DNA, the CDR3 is TGTGCCAGCAGTTTTTCGGTTCGACAGCCCCAGCATTTT. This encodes CASSFSVRQPQHF.

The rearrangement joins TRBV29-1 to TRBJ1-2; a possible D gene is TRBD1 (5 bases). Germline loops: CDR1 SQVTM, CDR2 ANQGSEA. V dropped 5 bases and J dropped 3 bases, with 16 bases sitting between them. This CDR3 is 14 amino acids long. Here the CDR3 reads CSVWDPLSDYGYTF. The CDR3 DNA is TGCAGCGTTTGGGACCCCTTGTCGGACTATGGCTACACCTTC.

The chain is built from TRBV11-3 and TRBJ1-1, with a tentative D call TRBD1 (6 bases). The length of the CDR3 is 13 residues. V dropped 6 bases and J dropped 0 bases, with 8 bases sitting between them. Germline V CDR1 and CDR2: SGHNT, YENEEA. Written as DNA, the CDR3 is TGTGCCAGCAGTAGGGGGATGAACACTGAAGCTTTCTTT. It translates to CASSRGMNTEAFF.

The CDR3 sequence: CASSQPGYSSYEQYF. CDR3 nucleotide sequence: TGCGCCAGCAGCCAGCCGGGTTATAGCTCCTACGAGCAGTACTTC. The chain uses TRBV4-1 and TRBJ2-7; D is undetermined. The length of the CDR3 is 15 residues. The V end was cut by 3 bases, the J end by 0 bases, with 12 bases between. Germline CDR1 is MGHRA and CDR2 is YSYEKL.

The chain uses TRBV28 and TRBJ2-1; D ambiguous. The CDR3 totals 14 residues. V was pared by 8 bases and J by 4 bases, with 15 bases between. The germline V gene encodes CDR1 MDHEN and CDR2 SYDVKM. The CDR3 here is CASSSGWRYNEQFF. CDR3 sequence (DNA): TGTGCCAGCTCATCCGGGTGGCGGTACAATGAGCAGTTCTTC.

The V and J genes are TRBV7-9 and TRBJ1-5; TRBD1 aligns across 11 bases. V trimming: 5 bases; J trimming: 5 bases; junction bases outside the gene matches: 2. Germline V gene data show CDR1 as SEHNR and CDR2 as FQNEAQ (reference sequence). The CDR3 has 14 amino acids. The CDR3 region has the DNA TGTGCCAGCAGCCAGGGACAGGGGGATCAGCCCCAGCATTTT. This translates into CASSQGQGDQPQHF. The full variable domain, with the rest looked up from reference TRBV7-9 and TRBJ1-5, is DTGVSQNPRHKITKRGQNVTFRCDPISEHNRLYWYRQTLGQGPEFLTYFQNEAQLEKSRLLSDRFSAERPKGSFSTLEIQRTEQGDSAMYLCASSQGQGDQPQHFGDGTRLSIL.

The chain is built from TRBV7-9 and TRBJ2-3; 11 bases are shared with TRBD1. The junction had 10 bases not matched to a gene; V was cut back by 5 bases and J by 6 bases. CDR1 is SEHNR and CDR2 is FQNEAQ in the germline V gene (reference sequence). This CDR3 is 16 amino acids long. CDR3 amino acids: CASSAGTGGIRDTQYF. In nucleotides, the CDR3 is TGTGCCAGCAGCGCCGGGACAGGGGGTATTAGGGATACGCAGTATTTT.

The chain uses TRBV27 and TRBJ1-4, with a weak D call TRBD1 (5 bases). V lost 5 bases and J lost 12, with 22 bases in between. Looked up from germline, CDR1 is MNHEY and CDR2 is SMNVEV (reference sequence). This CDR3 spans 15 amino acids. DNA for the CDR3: TGTGCCAGCAGTCCAGTCCGGGGCCCGAGGGAGGAACTGTTTTTT. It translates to CASSPVRGPREELFF.

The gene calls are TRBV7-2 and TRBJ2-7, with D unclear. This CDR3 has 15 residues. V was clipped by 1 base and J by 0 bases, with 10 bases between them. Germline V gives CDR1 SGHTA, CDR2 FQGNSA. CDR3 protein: CASSLGIWASYEQYF. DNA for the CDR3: TGTGCCAGCAGCTTAGGGATCTGGGCCTCCTACGAGCAGTACTTC.

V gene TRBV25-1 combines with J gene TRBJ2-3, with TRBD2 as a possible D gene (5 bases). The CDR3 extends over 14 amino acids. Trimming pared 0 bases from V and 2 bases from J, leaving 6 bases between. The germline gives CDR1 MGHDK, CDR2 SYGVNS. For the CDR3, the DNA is TGTGCCAGCAGTGAATACGGGGACACAGATACGCAGTATTTT. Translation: CASSEYGDTDTQYF.

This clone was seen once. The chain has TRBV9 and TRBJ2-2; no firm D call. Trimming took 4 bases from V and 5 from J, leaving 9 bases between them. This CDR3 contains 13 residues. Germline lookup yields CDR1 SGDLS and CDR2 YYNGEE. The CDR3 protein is CASSNIPTGELFF. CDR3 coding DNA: TGTGCCAGCAGCAATATTCCAACCGGGGAGCTGTTTTTT.

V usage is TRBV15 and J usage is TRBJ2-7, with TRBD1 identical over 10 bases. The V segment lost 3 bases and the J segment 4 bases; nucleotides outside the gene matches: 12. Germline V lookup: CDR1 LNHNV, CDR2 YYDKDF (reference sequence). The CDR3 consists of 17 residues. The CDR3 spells CATSRTHPGQGYYEQYF. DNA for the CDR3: TGTGCCACCAGCAGGACTCATCCGGGACAGGGGTATTACGAGCAGTACTTC.

The CDR3 DNA reads TGTGCCAGCAGCTTAGGAATAGAGGTCTACGAGCAGTACTTC. As protein: CASSLGIEVYEQYF. The V call is TRBV7-8, the J call TRBJ2-7; D not certain. The CDR3 consists of 14 residues. Germline CDR1 reads SGHVS; CDR2 reads FQNEAQ. V gave up 1 base and J gave up 3 bases, with 10 bases separating them. The variable domain in full, completed from reference TRBV7-8 and TRBJ2-7, reads GAGVSQSPRYKVAKRGQDVALRCDPISGHVSLFWYQQALGQGPEFLTYFQNEAQLDKSGLPSDRFFAERPEGSVSTLKIQRTQQEDSAVYLCASSLGIEVYEQYFGPGTRLTVT.

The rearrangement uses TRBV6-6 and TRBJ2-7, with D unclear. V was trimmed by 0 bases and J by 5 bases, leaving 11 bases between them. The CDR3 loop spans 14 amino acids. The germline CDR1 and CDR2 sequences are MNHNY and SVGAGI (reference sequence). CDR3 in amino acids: CASSYSDALNEQYF. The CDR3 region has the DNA TGTGCCAGCAGTTACTCGGACGCTCTCAACGAGCAGTACTTC.

CDR3 residues: CASSVDRPGELFF. CDR3 coding DNA: TGTGCCAGCAGCGTGGACAGGCCCGGGGAGCTGTTTTTT. This rearrangement joins TRBV5-4 to TRBJ2-2; 7 bases are shared with TRBD1. The germline CDR1 and CDR2 sequences are SGHNT and YYREEE (reference sequence). J was trimmed by 6 bases and V by 4 bases; bases with no gene match: 3. The CDR3 is made up of 13 amino acids. The full variable domain, in which reference TRBV5-4 and TRBJ2-2 provide the parts outside the CDR3, is ETGVTQSPTHLIKTRGQQVTLRCSSQSGHNTVSWYQQALGQGPQFIFQYYREEENGRGNFPPRFSGLQFPNYSSELNVNALELDDSALYLCASSVDRPGELFFGEGSRLTVL.

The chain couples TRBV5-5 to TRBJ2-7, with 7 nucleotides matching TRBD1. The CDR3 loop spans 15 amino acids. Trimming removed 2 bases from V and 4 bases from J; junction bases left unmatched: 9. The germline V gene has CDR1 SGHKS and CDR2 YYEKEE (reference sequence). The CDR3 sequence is CASSFGRRGLYEQYF. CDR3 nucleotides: TGTGCCAGCAGCTTTGGGCGAAGGGGGCTATACGAGCAGTACTTC.

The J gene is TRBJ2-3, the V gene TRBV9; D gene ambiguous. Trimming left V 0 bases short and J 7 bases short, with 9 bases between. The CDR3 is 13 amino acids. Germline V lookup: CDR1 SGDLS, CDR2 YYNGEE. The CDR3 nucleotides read TGTGCCAGCAGCGTAGCACCTTGGAATACGCAGTATTTT. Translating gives CASSVAPWNTQYF.

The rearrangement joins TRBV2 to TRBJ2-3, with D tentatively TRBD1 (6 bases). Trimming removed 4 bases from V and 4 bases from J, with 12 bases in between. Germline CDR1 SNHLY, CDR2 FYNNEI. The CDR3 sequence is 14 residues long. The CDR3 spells CASSADRFADTQYF. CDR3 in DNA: TGTGCCAGCAGTGCTGACAGGTTCGCAGATACGCAGTATTTT.

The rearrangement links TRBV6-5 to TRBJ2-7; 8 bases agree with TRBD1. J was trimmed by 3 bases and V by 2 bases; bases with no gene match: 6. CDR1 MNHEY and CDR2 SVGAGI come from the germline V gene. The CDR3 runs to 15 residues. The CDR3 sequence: CASSYTGQGGYEQYF. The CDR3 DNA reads TGTGCCAGCAGTTACACCGGACAGGGAGGCTACGAGCAGTACTTC.

In nucleotides, the CDR3 is TGTGCCAGTAGTATGAGGACTAGAGCGGATACGCAGTATTTT. Protein: CASSMRTRADTQYF. The J gene is TRBJ2-3, the V gene TRBV19, with TRBD2 matching over 7 bases. CDR1 LNHDA and CDR2 SQIVND come from the germline V gene (reference sequence). V shed 3 bases, J shed 6 bases, and the junction held 6 bases outside the gene matches. CDR3 size: 14 residues. The full variable domain, with the rest looked up from reference TRBV19 and TRBJ2-3, is DGGITQSPKYLFRKEGQNVTLSCEQNLNHDAMYWYRQDPGQGLRLIYYSQIVNDFQKGDIAEGYSVSREKKESFPLTVTSAQKNPTAFYLCASSMRTRADTQYFGPGTRLTVL.

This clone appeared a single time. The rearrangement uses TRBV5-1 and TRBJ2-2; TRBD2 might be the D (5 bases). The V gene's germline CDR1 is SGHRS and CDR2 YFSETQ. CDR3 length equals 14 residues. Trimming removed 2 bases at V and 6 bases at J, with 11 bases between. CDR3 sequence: CASSLREGSGELFF. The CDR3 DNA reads TGCGCCAGCAGCTTAAGAGAGGGCTCCGGGGAGCTGTTTTTT.

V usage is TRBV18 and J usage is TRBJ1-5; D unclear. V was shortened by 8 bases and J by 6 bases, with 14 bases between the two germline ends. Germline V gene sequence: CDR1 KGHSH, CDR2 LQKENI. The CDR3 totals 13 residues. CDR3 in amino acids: CASAIVSGQPQHF. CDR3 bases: TGTGCCAGCGCAATCGTCTCGGGTCAGCCCCAGCATTTT.

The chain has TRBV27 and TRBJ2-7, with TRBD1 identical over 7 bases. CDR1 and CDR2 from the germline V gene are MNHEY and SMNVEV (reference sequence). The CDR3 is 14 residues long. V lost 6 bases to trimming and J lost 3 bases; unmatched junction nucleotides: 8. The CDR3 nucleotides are TGTGCCAGCAGCTCAGGGGGACGCTTCTACGAGCAGTACTTC. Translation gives CASSSGGRFYEQYF.